This T cell receptor (beta chain) was sequenced during a study of Graves' ophthalmopathy and Graves' hyperthyroidism. Whole-study context: Ahead of any treatment, peripheral blood was obtained at the initial diagnosis.

This clonotype was counted a few times. The CDR3 is 15 residues long. CDR1 DFQATT and CDR2 SNEGSKA come from the germline V gene (reference sequence). The trim removed 0 bases at V and 3 bases at J, leaving 7 bases unmatched. Researchers took RNA transcripts and amplified TCR beta CDR3 regions from them. HTBI primers primed a first-round RT-PCR, and a second-round multiplex PCR followed. TCRdb fed the multiplex PCR reads into MiXCR, producing one record per CDR3 protein. The repertoire holds roughly 350,000 distinct CDR3 sequences, with roughly 17% as singletons. Sequencing was carried out using peripheral blood. The chain carries TRBV20-1 and TRBJ2-5; TRBD2 matches at 7 bases. This TCR derives from an adult woman with stable Graves' hyperthyroidism. The CDR3 region is CSARDPASGKETQYF. The CDR3 DNA is TGCAGTGCTAGAGATCCGGCTAGCGGCAAAGAGACCCAGTACTTC.